These 6 T cell receptor beta chains originate from one sample sequenced in a study of beta chain features in type 1 diabetes. Expressed TCRB transcripts were sequenced after all isolated RNA was converted to cDNA. Only in-frame clones appear in the TCRdb table, and some are missing; sequencing was by immunoSEQ multiplex PCR. Here the sample spans around 250,000 clones, 27% being singletons. The material sequenced was central memory CD4+ T cells from blood. The receptors stem from a man aged 25 to 45 in good health.

The J gene is TRBJ2-6, the V gene TRBV14; D perhaps matches TRBD2 (5 bases). Germline CDR1 reads SGHDN; CDR2 reads FVKESK. With 8 bases removed from V and 4 bases from J, the gap between germline ends came to 12 bases. The CDR3 length is 14 residues. CDR3 sequence (DNA): TGTGCCAGCCAAGAGGGCTCCGGGGCCAACGTCCTGACTTTC. Its protein product is CASQEGSGANVLTF.

This CDR3 is CAWSRTEAFF. The CDR3 DNA sequence: TGTGCCTGGAGCCGCACTGAAGCTTTCTTT. The rearrangement links TRBV30 to TRBJ1-1; D call uncertain. Per germline, CDR1 GTSNPN and CDR2 SVGIG (reference sequence). CDR3 length: 10 residues. Trimming cost V 3 bases and J 4 bases, with 3 bases left between them.

This chain uses TRBV18 with TRBJ2-7, with 7 bases that match TRBD2. There are 12 residues in the CDR3. V shed 3 bases, J shed 6 bases, and the junction held 2 bases outside the gene matches. Germline V gene data show CDR1 as KGHSH and CDR2 as LQKENI. The DNA for the CDR3 is TGTGCCAGCTCACCGGAGCGGGGCGAGCAGTACTTC. This codes for CASSPERGEQYF.

CDR3 region: CASSLRTDTDEQFF. As DNA, the CDR3 is TGTGCCAGCTCACTGAGGACTGATACGGATGAGCAGTTCTTC. V and J are TRBV18 and TRBJ2-1, with D possibly being TRBD2 (5 bases). The CDR3 is made up of 14 amino acids. The germline V gene encodes CDR1 KGHSH and CDR2 LQKENI. V lost 4 bases and J 8 bases, leaving 15 bases between the germline ends.

The chain has TRBV5-4 and TRBJ2-7, with 8 bases matching TRBD2. After removal of 6 bases from V and 8 bases from J, the junction contained 13 bases not matched to a gene. The CDR3 is 14 residues long. The germline V gene has CDR1 SGHNT and CDR2 YYREEE (reference sequence). CDR3 residues: CASTSAGGLDKQYF. In DNA form, the CDR3 reads TGTGCCAGCACCTCGGCGGGGGGCCTGGACAAGCAGTACTTC.

The V and J genes are TRBV4-1 and TRBJ1-4, with 7 bases aligning to TRBD1. V lost 6 bases to trimming and J lost 5 bases; unmatched junction nucleotides: 9. Germline V gene data show CDR1 as MGHRA and CDR2 as YSYEKL. The CDR3 is made up of 15 amino acids. The CDR3 protein is CASSSPGQKNEKLFF. The CDR3 DNA follows: TGCGCCAGCAGTTCCCCGGGACAGAAAAATGAAAAACTGTTTTTT.